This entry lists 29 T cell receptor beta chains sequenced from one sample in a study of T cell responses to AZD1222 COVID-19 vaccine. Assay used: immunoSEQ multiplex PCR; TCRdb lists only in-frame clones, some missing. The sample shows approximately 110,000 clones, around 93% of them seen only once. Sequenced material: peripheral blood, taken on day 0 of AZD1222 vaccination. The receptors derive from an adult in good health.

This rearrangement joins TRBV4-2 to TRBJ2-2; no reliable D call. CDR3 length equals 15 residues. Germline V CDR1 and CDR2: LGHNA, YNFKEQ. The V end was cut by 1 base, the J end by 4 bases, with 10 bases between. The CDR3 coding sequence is TGTGCCAGCAGCCAAGTAGGGTTCGGCACCGGGGAGCTGTTTTTT. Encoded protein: CASSQVGFGTGELFF.

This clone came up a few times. The CDR3 coding sequence is TGTGCCAGCAGCCCCGGGACAGGGTCTGGCTACACCTTC. Translation gives CASSPGTGSGYTF. The chain has TRBV28 and TRBJ1-2; TRBD1 agrees at 9 bases. The trim removed 6 bases at V and 7 bases at J, leaving 6 bases unmatched. CDR1 MDHEN and CDR2 SYDVKM come from the germline V gene. The CDR3 runs 13 residues.

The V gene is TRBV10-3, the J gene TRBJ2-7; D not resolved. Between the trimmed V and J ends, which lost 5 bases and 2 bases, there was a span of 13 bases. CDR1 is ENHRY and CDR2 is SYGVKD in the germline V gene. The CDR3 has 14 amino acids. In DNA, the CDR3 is TGTGCCATCAGTTTGAAGACATCAACCTACGAGCAGTACTTC. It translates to CAISLKTSTYEQYF.

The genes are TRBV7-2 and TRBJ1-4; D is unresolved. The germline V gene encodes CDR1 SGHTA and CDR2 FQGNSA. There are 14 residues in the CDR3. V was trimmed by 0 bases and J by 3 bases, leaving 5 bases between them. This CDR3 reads CASSLAGANEKLFF. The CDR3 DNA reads TGTGCCAGCAGCTTAGCAGGTGCTAATGAAAAACTGTTTTTT. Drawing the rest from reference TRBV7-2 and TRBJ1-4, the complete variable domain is GAGVSQSPSNKVTEKGKDVELRCDPISGHTALYWYRQSLGQGLEFLIYFQGNSAPDKSGLPSDRFSAERTGGSVSTLTIQRTQQEDSAVYLCASSLAGANEKLFFGSGTQLSVL.

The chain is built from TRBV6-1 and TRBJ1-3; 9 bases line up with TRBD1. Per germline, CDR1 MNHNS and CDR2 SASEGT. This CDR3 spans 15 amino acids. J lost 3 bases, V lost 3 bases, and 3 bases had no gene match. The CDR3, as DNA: TGTGCCAGCAGTGAGTACAGGGGGCTTGGAAACACCATATATTTT. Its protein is CASSEYRGLGNTIYF.

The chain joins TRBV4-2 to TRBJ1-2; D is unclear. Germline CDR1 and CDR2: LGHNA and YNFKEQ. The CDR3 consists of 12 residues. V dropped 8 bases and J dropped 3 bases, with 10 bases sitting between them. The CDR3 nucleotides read TGTGCCAGCGCGGGTTCATACTATGGCTACACCTTC. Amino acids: CASAGSYYGYTF.

The chain's CDR3 is CASSYRKNTEAFF. The CDR3 coding sequence is TGTGCCAGCAGTTACAGGAAGAACACTGAAGCTTTCTTT. The chain has TRBV6-5 and TRBJ1-1; D call uncertain. V lost 2 bases and J 1 base, leaving 5 bases between the germline ends. The CDR3 extends over 13 amino acids. Germline CDR1 reads MNHEY; CDR2 reads SVGAGI.

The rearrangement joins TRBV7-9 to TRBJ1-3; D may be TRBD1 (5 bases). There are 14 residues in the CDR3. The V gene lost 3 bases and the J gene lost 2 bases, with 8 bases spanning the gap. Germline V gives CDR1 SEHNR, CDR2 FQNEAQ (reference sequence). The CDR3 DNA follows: TGTGCCAGCAGCTTTATAGGGGCTGGAAACACCATATATTTT. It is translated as CASSFIGAGNTIYF.

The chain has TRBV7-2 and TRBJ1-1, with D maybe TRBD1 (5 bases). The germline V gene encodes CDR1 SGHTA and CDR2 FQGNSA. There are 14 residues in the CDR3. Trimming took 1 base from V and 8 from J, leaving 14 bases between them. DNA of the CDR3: TGTGCCAGCAGCTTAGGGTTCTCCCGGGGGGAAGCTTTCTTT. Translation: CASSLGFSRGEAFF.

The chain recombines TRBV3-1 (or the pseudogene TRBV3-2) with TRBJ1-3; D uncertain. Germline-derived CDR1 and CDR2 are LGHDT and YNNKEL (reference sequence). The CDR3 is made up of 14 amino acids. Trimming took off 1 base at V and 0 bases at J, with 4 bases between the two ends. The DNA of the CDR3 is TGTGCCAGCAGCCAAGTGAGCTCTGGAAACACCATATATTTT. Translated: CASSQVSSGNTIYF.

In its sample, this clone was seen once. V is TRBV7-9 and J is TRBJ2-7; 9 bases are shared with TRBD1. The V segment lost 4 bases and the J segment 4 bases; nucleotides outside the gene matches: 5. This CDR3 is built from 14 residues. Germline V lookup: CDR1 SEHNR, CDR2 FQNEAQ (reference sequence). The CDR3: CASSSLTGGYEQYF. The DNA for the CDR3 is TGTGCCAGCAGCTCCTTGACAGGGGGTTACGAGCAGTACTTC.

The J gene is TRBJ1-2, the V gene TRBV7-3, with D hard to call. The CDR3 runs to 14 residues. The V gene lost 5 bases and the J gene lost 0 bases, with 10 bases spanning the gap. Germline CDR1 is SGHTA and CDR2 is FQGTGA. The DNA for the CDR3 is TGTGCCAGCAGCCAGCGGAGTGCTAACTATGGCTACACCTTC. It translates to CASSQRSANYGYTF. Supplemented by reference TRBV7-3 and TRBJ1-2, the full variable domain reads GAGVSQTPSNKVTEKGKYVELRCDPISGHTALYWYRQSLGQGPEFLIYFQGTGAADDSGLPNDRFFAVRPEGSVSTLKIQRTERGDSAVYLCASSQRSANYGYTFGSGTRLTVV.

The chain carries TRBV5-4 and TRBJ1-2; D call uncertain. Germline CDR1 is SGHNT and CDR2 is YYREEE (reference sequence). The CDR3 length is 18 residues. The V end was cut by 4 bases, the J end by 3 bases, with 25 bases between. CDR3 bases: TGTGCCAGCAGCCCCCCGGTTAAGGAGCAGACGCTTTACTATGGCTACACCTTC. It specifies CASSPPVKEQTLYYGYTF.

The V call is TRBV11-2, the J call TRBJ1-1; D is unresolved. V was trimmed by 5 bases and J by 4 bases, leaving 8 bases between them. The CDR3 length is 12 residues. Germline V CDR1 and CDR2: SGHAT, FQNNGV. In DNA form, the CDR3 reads TGTGCCAGCAGCAAGATTGGCACTGAAGCTTTCTTT. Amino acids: CASSKIGTEAFF.

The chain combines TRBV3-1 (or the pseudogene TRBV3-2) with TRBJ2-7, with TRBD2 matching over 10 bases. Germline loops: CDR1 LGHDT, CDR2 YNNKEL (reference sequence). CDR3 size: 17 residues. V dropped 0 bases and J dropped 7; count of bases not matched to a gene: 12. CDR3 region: CASSQDPTSGWSGEQYF. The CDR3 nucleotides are TGTGCCAGCAGCCAAGATCCGACTAGCGGGTGGTCGGGGGAGCAGTACTTC.

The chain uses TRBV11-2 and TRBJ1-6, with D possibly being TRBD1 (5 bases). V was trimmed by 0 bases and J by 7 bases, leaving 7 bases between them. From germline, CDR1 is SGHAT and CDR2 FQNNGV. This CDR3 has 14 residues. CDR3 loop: CASSLDRANSPLHF. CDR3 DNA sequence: TGTGCCAGCAGCTTAGACAGGGCCAATTCACCCCTCCACTTT.

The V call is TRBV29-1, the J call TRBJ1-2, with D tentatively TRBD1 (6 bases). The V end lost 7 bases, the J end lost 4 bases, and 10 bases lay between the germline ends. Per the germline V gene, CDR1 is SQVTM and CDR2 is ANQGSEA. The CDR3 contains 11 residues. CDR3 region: CSGQGIYGYTF. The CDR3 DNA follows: TGCAGCGGGCAGGGGATCTATGGCTACACCTTC.

CDR3 coding DNA: TGTGCCAGTAGTGTGAGAGCGGGGGAATCCTCCTACGAGCAGTACTTC. Translation gives CASSVRAGESSYEQYF. The gene calls are TRBV19 and TRBJ2-7; TRBD2 agrees at 8 bases. Germline lookup yields CDR1 LNHDA and CDR2 SQIVND (reference sequence). J lost 0 bases, V lost 5 bases, and 9 bases had no gene match. This CDR3 comprises 16 residues.

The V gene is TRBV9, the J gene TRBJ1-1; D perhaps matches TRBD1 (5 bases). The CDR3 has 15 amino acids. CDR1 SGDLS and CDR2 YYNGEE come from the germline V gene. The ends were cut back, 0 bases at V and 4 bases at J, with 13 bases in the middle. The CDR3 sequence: CASSVAGSGSTEAFF. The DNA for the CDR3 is TGTGCCAGCAGCGTAGCTGGGTCAGGGTCCACTGAAGCTTTCTTT.

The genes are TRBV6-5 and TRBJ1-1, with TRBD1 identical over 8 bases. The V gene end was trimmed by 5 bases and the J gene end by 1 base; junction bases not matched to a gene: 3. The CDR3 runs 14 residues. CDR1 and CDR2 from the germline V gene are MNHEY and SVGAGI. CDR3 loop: CASSPQGANTEAFF. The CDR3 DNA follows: TGTGCCAGCAGTCCGCAGGGGGCGAACACTGAAGCTTTCTTT.

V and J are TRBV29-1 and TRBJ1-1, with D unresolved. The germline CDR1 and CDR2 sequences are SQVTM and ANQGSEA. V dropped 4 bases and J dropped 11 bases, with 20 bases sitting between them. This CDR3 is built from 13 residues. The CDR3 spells CSVGAGGVPMAFF. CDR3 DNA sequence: TGCAGCGTTGGGGCCGGTGGGGTTCCTATGGCTTTCTTT.

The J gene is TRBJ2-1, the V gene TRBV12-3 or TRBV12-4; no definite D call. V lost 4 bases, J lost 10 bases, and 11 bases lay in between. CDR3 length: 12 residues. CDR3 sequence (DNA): TGTGCCAGCAGTTATCAGCGCCTGGAGCAGTTCTTC. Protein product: CASSYQRLEQFF.

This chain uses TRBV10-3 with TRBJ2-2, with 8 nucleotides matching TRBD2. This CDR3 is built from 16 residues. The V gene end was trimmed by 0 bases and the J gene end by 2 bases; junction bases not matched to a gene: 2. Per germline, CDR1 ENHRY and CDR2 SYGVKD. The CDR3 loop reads CAISESTSGNTGELFF. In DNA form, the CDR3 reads TGTGCCATCAGTGAGTCCACTAGCGGTAACACCGGGGAGCTGTTTTTT.

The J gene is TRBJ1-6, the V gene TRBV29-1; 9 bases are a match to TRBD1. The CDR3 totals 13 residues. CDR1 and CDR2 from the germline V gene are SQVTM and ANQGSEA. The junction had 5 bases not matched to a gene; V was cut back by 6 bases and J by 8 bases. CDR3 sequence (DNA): TGCAGCGTGGGACAGGGAAGGGATTCACCCCTCCACTTT. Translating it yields CSVGQGRDSPLHF.

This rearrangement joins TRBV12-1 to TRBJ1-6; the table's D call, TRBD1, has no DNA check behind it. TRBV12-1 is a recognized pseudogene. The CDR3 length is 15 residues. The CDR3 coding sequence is TGTGCCAGCAGCAGTGGACAGGGCGGGGATTCACCCCTCCACTTT. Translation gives CASSSGQGGDSPLHF.

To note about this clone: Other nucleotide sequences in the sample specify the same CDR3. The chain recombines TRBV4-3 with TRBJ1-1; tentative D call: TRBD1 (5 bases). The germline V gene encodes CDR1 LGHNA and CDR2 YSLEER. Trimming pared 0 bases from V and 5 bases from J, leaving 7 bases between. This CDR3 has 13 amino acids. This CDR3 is CASSQDRGTEAFF. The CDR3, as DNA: TGCGCCAGCAGCCAAGACCGGGGGACTGAAGCTTTCTTT.

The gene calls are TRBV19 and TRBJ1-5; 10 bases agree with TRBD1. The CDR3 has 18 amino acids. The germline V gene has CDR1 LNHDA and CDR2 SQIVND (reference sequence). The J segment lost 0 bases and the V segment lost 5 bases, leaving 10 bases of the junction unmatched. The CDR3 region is CASSVGTGATYSNQPQHF. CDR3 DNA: TGTGCCAGTAGTGTCGGGACAGGGGCGACTTATAGCAATCAGCCCCAGCATTTT.

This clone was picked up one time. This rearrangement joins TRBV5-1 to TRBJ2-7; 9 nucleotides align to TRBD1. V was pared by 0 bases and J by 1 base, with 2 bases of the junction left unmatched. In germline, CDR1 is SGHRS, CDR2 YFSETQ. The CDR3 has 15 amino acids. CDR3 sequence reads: CASSLVTGGSYEQYF. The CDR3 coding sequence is TGCGCCAGCAGCTTGGTGACAGGGGGATCCTACGAGCAGTACTTC.

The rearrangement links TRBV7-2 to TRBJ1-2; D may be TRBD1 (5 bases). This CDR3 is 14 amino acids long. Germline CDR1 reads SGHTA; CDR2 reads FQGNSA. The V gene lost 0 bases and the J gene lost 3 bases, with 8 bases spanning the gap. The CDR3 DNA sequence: TGTGCCAGCAGCTTAGCAGGGACGGACTATGGCTACACCTTC. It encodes CASSLAGTDYGYTF.